Listed below are T cell receptor beta chains from one sample, sequenced in a study of cytomegalovirus exposure and HLA in healthy donors. Only in-frame clones appear in the TCRdb table, and some are missing; sequencing was by immunoSEQ multiplex PCR. In the table there are under 200,000 clones, about four fifths of which are singletons. What was sequenced was PBMCs. Receptors were obtained from a male donor in good health and CMV-seropositive. Each CDR3 is given with its conserved first and last residue. A D gene is named only where the DNA matches it firmly. Clone size is given for some rows only: seen once, a few or many times, or a class if the clone is expanded.

TRBJ2-1 TRBD1 . TRBV13 TGTGCCAGCAGCTCCACCCGAAGCGCGGGACAGGGCCGGGGCAATGAGCAGTTCTTC CASSSTRSAGQGRGNEQFF
TRBJ2-7 TRBD1 . TRBV5-4 TGTGCCAGCAGCACATGGACAGGAGCCTTCTACGAGCAGTACTTC CASSTWTGAFYEQYF
TRBJ2-3 TRBD1 . TRBV6-6 TGTGCCAGCAGTTGGGGACAGGCCCCAGATACGCAGTATTTT CASSWGQAPDTQYF
TRBJ1-2 . . TRBV6-5 TGTGCCAGCAGTTACTCTAGGGGGAACTATGGCTACACCTTC CASSYSRGNYGYTF
TRBJ1-3 . . TRBV5-1 TGCGCCAGCAGCCTCGGGACACTCTCTGGAAACACCATATATTTT CASSLGTLSGNTIYF
TRBJ2-6 TRBD1 . TRBV7-2 TGTGCCAGCAGCTTAGCCGGGACAGGGACTTCTGGGGCCAACGTCCTGACTTTC CASSLAGTGTSGANVLTF
TRBJ1-4 TRBD1 few TRBV5-1 TGCGCCAGCAGCTCGGGACAGGGAGGAGGCGAAAAACTGTTTTTT CASSSGQGGGEKLFF
TRBJ2-5 . . TRBV9 TGTGCCAGCAGCGAGGGGGGGTACCAAGAGACCCAGTACTTC CASSEGGYQETQYF
TRBJ2-1 . . TRBV9 TGTGCCAGCAGCGTAGGTCTTGCGTTCTCCTACAATGAGCAGTTCTTC CASSVGLAFSYNEQFF
TRBJ2-2 TRBD2 few TRBV30 TGTGCCTGGAGTGTGGTTAGCGGGGGCCCGAACACCGGGGAGCTGTTTTTT CAWSVVSGGPNTGELFF
TRBJ2-7 . . TRBV6-6 TGTGCCAGCAGTTACTTGACTACACTCGAGCAGTACTTC CASSYLTTLEQYF
TRBJ1-2 TRBD1 . TRBV19 TGTGCCAGTCTTTCTTTGACAGGGTCCTATGGCTACACCTTC CASLSLTGSYGYTF
TRBJ1-5 . . TRBV7-2 TGTGCCAGCAGCTGGGGAGACTTTGGGCCCCAGCATTTT CASSWGDFGPQHF
TRBJ2-7 TRBD1 . TRBV5-1 TGCGCCAGCACCCGGACAGGGGCCTCAGGGGCCTACGAGCAGTACTTC CASTRTGASGAYEQYF
TRBJ2-1 . . TRBV4-3 TGCGCCAGCAGCCAAGACGTCAGTGAGCAGTTCTTC CASSQDVSEQFF
TRBJ2-2 . once TRBV7-9 TGTGCCAGCAGCTTAGATGTCCAGCGGAACACCGGGGAGCTGTTTTTT CASSLDVQRNTGELFF
TRBJ2-1 TRBD1 . TRBV7-9 TGTGCCAGCAGCCCAACTACCGGGACAGGGGGTAGCGGGGGCCCCACGTTCTTC CASSPTTGTGGSGGPTFF
TRBJ2-2 . . TRBV9 TGTGCCAGCAGCGTAGTACAGGGGAACACCGGGGAGCTGTTTTTT CASSVVQGNTGELFF
TRBJ2-1 TRBD1 . TRBV7-2 TGTGCCAGCAGCCTCGTCAGGGGGCTAATCTACAATGAGCAGTTCTTC CASSLVRGLIYNEQFF
TRBJ2-7 . . TRBV7-2 TGTGCCAGCAGCTTAGGGCACAGTGGTGCAGAGCAGTACTTC CASSLGHSGAEQYF
TRBJ1-5 . few TRBV30 TGTGCCTGGAGTAACAGGGGCAATCAGCCCCAGCATTTT CAWSNRGNQPQHF
TRBJ1-2 . few TRBV30 TGTGCCTGGAGTGTCCCGACACGATACTATGGCTACACCTTC CAWSVPTRYYGYTF
TRBJ1-2 TRBD1 . TRBV27 TGTGCCAGCAGTTTATCCAGGGGGCCTAGGTATGGCTACACCTTC CASSLSRGPRYGYTF
TRBJ2-3 TRBD2 once TRBV27 TGTGCCAGCAGTCCCGGGGTAGCGGGGGCCCACACAGATACGCAGTATTTT CASSPGVAGAHTDTQYF
TRBJ2-1 TRBD2 . TRBV19 TGTGCCAGTACCGGGGGGGGGAGCTCCTACAATGAGCAGTTCTTC CASTGGGSSYNEQFF
TRBJ2-7 TRBD1 . TRBV5-1 TGCGCCAGCAGCCTCGGAAACCGATGGACAGGGTTTGAGTACGAGCAGTACTTC CASSLGNRWTGFEYEQYF
TRBJ2-7 TRBD2 . TRBV11-2 TGTGCCAGCAGCTTACTAGCGGGAGTTGCCTACGAGCAGTACTTC CASSLLAGVAYEQYF
TRBJ2-7 TRBD2 . TRBV27 TGTGCCAGCAGTCCATACCTAGCGGGAGTCGCCGAGCAGTACTTC CASSPYLAGVAEQYF
TRBJ1-6 TRBD1 . TRBV6-5 TGCGCCAGCAGTTACGTCGGGACAGGGGATTCACCCCTCCACTTT CASSYVGTGDSPLHF
TRBJ1-2 TRBD1 . TRBV4-3 TGCGCCAGCAGCCACTCTACAGGGGGCGAAGGCTACACCTTC CASSHSTGGEGYTF
TRBJ1-1 TRBD1 . TRBV7-2 TGTGCCAGCAGCTCGAGACAGGGATGGGCGAACACTGAAGCTTTCTTT CASSSRQGWANTEAFF
TRBJ2-3 . . TRBV15 TGTGCCACCAGCAGAGGGGCGGGTACACGTACGCAGTATTTT CATSRGAGTRTQYF
TRBJ1-6 TRBD1 . TRBV6-1 TGTGCCAGCGGAGGGACAGTCCACTTT CASGGTVHF
TRBJ2-6 TRBD1 . TRBV28 TGTGCCAGCAGCCCGACCGGACAGGGTAGCTCTGGGGCCAACGTCCTGACTTTC CASSPTGQGSSGANVLTF
TRBJ2-2 TRBD1 once TRBV19 TGTGCCAGTAGTACGGGCCCGGGACAGTGGTGGGCCGGGGAGCTGTTTTTT CASSTGPGQWWAGELFF